These 20 T cell receptor beta chains share one sample of origin, sequenced in a study of T cells in localized non-small cell lung cancer. Assay used: immunoSEQ multiplex PCR; TCRdb lists only in-frame clones, some missing. The sample holds some 32,000 clones; 90% to 95% are singletons and the top ten take around 0.73%. The specimen comprised peripheral blood, sampled before any cancer treatment. The source is a woman between 35 and 75 years old with stage I lung adenocarcinoma.

The V and J genes are TRBV5-6 and TRBJ1-6; D is ambiguous. CDR1 and CDR2 (germline): SGHDT, YYEEEE. V was cut by 0 bases and J by 0 bases, with 7 bases left in between. The CDR3 length is 16 residues. The CDR3 region is CASSLDTSSYNSPLHF. CDR3 coding DNA: TGTGCCAGCAGCTTGGACACCTCCTCCTATAATTCACCCCTCCACTTT.

This clone came up once. CDR3 in DNA: TGTGCCAGCAGCTTCTCTCCGATCAACACTGAAGCTTTCTTT. Encoded protein: CASSFSPINTEAFF. The V call is TRBV11-2, the J call TRBJ1-1; no definite D call. The CDR3 has 14 amino acids. Germline V gene sequence: CDR1 SGHAT, CDR2 FQNNGV. V lost 3 bases and J 2 bases, leaving 10 bases between the germline ends.

The chain recombines TRBV29-1 with TRBJ2-7; D not certain. The CDR3 covers 15 residues. V was cut by 4 bases and J by 1 base, with 17 bases left in between. The germline gives CDR1 SQVTM, CDR2 ANQGSEA. CDR3 nucleotides: TGCAGCGTTGCTGGAACCGGCACAACATCCTACGAGCAGTACTTC. Residues: CSVAGTGTTSYEQYF.

The chain links TRBV19 to TRBJ1-2; 10 nucleotides line up with TRBD1. The trim removed 5 bases at V and 3 bases at J, leaving 6 bases unmatched. Germline V gene lookup returns CDR1 LNHDA and CDR2 SQIVND (reference sequence). The length of the CDR3 is 15 residues. The CDR3 coding sequence is TGTGCCAGTAGTGCAGACAGGGGGCGGTACTATGGCTACACCTTC. This codes for CASSADRGRYYGYTF.

This chain connects TRBV6-5 to TRBJ1-2; possible D gene TRBD1, 5 bases. Germline loops: CDR1 MNHEY, CDR2 SVGAGI. CDR3 size: 13 residues. V was cut by 5 bases and J by 11 bases, with 18 bases left in between. This CDR3 reads CASSNQGMSRYTF. The DNA of the CDR3 is TGTGCCAGCAGTAACCAGGGTATGAGTCGGTACACCTTC.

The chain has TRBV18 and TRBJ2-2; D unclear. The CDR3 runs 13 residues. Trimming pared 3 bases from V and 6 bases from J, leaving 8 bases between. Germline CDR1 KGHSH, CDR2 LQKENI. The CDR3 is CASSPLDAGELFF. CDR3 in DNA: TGTGCCAGCTCACCCCTAGATGCCGGGGAGCTGTTTTTT.

The gene calls are TRBV11-2 and TRBJ1-1; the D is unclear. Germline-derived CDR1 and CDR2 are SGHAT and FQNNGV. This CDR3 contains 14 residues. Trimming removed 2 bases from V and 1 base from J, with 8 bases in between. This CDR3 reads CASSLTSRNTEAFF. The CDR3 DNA is TGTGCCAGCAGCTTAACTTCCAGGAACACTGAAGCTTTCTTT.

The chain links TRBV7-9 to TRBJ2-3, with 9 bases aligning to TRBD1. Germline V gives CDR1 SEHNR, CDR2 FQNEAQ (reference sequence). This CDR3 has 18 amino acids. V lost 5 bases to trimming and J lost 4 bases; unmatched junction nucleotides: 16. CDR3 DNA: TGTGCCAGCAGCCTGACCCCGACTTGGACAGGGGCCCCAGATACGCAGTATTTT. Encoded protein: CASSLTPTWTGAPDTQYF.

The chain is built from TRBV29-1 and TRBJ2-1; tentatively, D is TRBD1 (6 bases). V was cut by 4 bases and J by 0 bases, with 13 bases left in between. Germline CDR1 and CDR2: SQVTM and ANQGSEA. This CDR3 has 15 residues. CDR3 nucleotides: TGCAGCGTTGGAATCAGGGGAGCCTCCTACAATGAGCAGTTCTTC. It translates to CSVGIRGASYNEQFF.

The chain combines TRBV11-2 with TRBJ1-2; D is ambiguous. The CDR3 sequence is 13 residues long. CDR1 and CDR2 from the germline V gene are SGHAT and FQNNGV. V shed 3 bases and J shed 6 bases, with 11 bases lying between them. The CDR3 spells CASSFFGYNGYTF. In DNA form, the CDR3 reads TGTGCCAGCAGCTTCTTCGGGTACAATGGCTACACCTTC.

The chain recombines TRBV5-1 with TRBJ2-2; D is tentatively TRBD1 or TRBD2 (5 bases each). The CDR3 has 15 amino acids. Germline V CDR1 and CDR2: SGHRS, YFSETQ. V was pared by 3 bases and J by 5 bases, with 14 bases between. This CDR3 is CASSSYRRRTGELFF. CDR3 bases: TGCGCCAGCAGCTCATACAGGAGGAGAACCGGGGAGCTGTTTTTT.

The chain employs TRBV27 and TRBJ2-3; no clear D. V was trimmed by 5 bases and J by 0 bases, leaving 15 bases between them. Germline V lookup: CDR1 MNHEY, CDR2 SMNVEV (reference sequence). CDR3 length: 16 amino acids. The CDR3 bases are TGTGCCAGCAGTCTCCGACCGGGCCCAAGCACAGATACGCAGTATTTT. This codes for CASSLRPGPSTDTQYF.

This clone was observed a single time. Different DNA sequences within this sample yield the same CDR3. This chain connects TRBV5-6 to TRBJ2-6; possibly TRBD1 for D (5 bases). V lost 4 bases and J 1 base, leaving 9 bases between the germline ends. The CDR3 sequence is 15 residues long. CDR1 is SGHDT, CDR2 YYEEEE, per germline. The CDR3 DNA is TGTGCCAGCAGCCTAGGGGTGTCTGGGGCCAACGTCCTGACTTTC. The encoded protein is CASSLGVSGANVLTF. The full variable domain, with the rest looked up from reference TRBV5-6 and TRBJ2-6, is DAGVTQSPTHLIKTRGQQVTLRCSPKSGHDTVSWYQQALGQGPQFIFQYYEEEERQRGNFPDRFSGHQFPNYSSELNVNALLLGDSALYLCASSLGVSGANVLTFGAGSRLTVL.

This clone was observed a single time. This chain links TRBV10-3 with TRBJ2-3; no firm D call. The CDR3 extends over 12 amino acids. V lost 5 bases, J lost 9 bases, and 12 bases lay in between. CDR1 and CDR2 from the germline V gene are ENHRY and SYGVKD. The CDR3 loop reads CAISPRSDTQYF. Here the CDR3 DNA reads TGTGCCATCAGTCCTCGTTCGGACACGCAGTATTTT.

Only one count was recorded for this clone. The V call is TRBV2, the J call TRBJ2-1; D tentatively reads TRBD1 or TRBD2 (5 bases each). Looked up from germline, CDR1 is SNHLY and CDR2 is FYNNEI. Between the trimmed V and J ends, which lost 7 bases and 2 bases, there was a span of 9 bases. This CDR3 is built from 13 residues. The CDR3 nucleotides read TGTGCCAGCATTGGGGGTACCTACAATGAGCAGTTCTTC. It translates to CASIGGTYNEQFF.

The chain recombines TRBV6-4 with TRBJ2-1; TRBD1 agrees at 7 bases. V gave up 6 bases and J gave up 4 bases; unmatched junction bases: 3. This CDR3 has 13 residues. CDR1 is MRHNA and CDR2 is SNTAGT in the germline V gene. This chain's CDR3 is CASREDRYNEQFF. The CDR3 region has the DNA TGTGCCAGCAGGGAGGACAGGTACAATGAGCAGTTCTTC.

The chain has TRBV27 and TRBJ2-1, with D maybe TRBD2 (6 bases). Germline V gene lookup returns CDR1 MNHEY and CDR2 SMNVEV (reference sequence). The CDR3 runs 12 residues. V was trimmed by 7 bases and J by 10 bases, leaving 14 bases between them. The CDR3, as DNA: TGTGCCAGCAATAGACTAGGTGGAGAGCAGTTCTTC. It codes for CASNRLGGEQFF.

The chain couples TRBV2 to TRBJ1-6; D remains ambiguous. Trimming stripped 6 bases from V and 7 bases from J, with 4 bases between. This CDR3 contains 11 residues. Germline assignment: CDR1 SNHLY and CDR2 FYNNEI. This CDR3 reads CASRGNSPLHF. For the CDR3, the DNA is TGTGCCAGCAGGGGGAATTCACCCCTCCACTTT.

This chain joins TRBV29-1 and TRBJ1-1, with no clear D. This CDR3 comprises 12 residues. V lost 1 base and J 2 bases, leaving 5 bases between the germline ends. The V gene's germline CDR1 is SQVTM and CDR2 ANQGSEA. CDR3 DNA sequence: TGCAGCGTTGAAGGGCTAAACACTGAAGCTTTCTTT. The encoded protein is CSVEGLNTEAFF.

The genes are TRBV6-5 and TRBJ1-1; no reliable D call. In germline, CDR1 is MNHEY, CDR2 SVGAGI. The CDR3 contains 13 residues. Trimming cost V 3 bases and J 1 base, with 6 bases left between them. CDR3 loop: CASSYQRNTEAFF. For the CDR3, the DNA is TGTGCCAGCAGTTATCAGAGGAACACTGAAGCTTTCTTT.